One sample yielded the 9 T cell receptor beta chains listed below, sequenced in a study of T cell changes during pregnancy in multiple sclerosis. Profiling relied on immunoSEQ multiplex PCR, and the TCRdb table lists in-frame clones only, not all of them. The repertoire holds over 45,000 clones, with 85% to 95% as singletons. The sequencing used CD8+ T cells from peripheral blood mononuclear cells, collected in the third trimester of pregnancy. These receptors were obtained from a female donor with multiple sclerosis, enrolled in a pregnancy study.

This clone showed up just once. This chain connects TRBV9 to TRBJ1-2, with unresolved D. V lost 0 bases to trimming and J lost 3 bases, with 9 bases between them. CDR3 length equals 14 residues. The germline CDR1 and CDR2 sequences are SGDLS and YYNGEE. For the CDR3, the DNA is TGTGCCAGCAGCGTAGGTATCCCCCACTATGGCTACACCTTC. It specifies CASSVGIPHYGYTF.

The V call is TRBV7-9, the J call TRBJ2-7, with TRBD2 matching over 11 bases. The CDR3 contains 18 residues. V shed 2 bases, J shed 2 bases, and the junction held 11 bases outside the gene matches. Germline values: CDR1 SEHNR, CDR2 FQNEAQ (reference sequence). The DNA of the CDR3 is TGTGCCAGCAGCTTACCATCGACAGGGACTAGCGGAGCCTACGAGCAGTACTTC. It is translated as CASSLPSTGTSGAYEQYF.

The chain carries TRBV14 and TRBJ2-1, with 7 bases matching TRBD1. V was pared by 3 bases and J by 0 bases, with 8 bases of the junction left unmatched. The CDR3 covers 17 residues. Germline V gene sequence: CDR1 SGHDN, CDR2 FVKESK. CDR3 loop: CASSQRQGTSSYNEQFF. The CDR3, as DNA: TGTGCCAGCAGCCAGAGACAGGGCACGAGCTCCTACAATGAGCAGTTCTTC.

J is TRBJ1-1 and V is TRBV4-2; D gene uncertain. Trimming took 0 bases from V and 4 from J, leaving 12 bases between them. The germline V gene has CDR1 LGHNA and CDR2 YNFKEQ. The CDR3 is 15 amino acids. The CDR3 sequence is CASSQDEGSGTEAFF. CDR3 in DNA: TGTGCCAGCAGCCAAGATGAGGGTAGTGGCACTGAAGCTTTCTTT.

This sequence joins TRBV6-6 and TRBJ2-1; TRBD2 matches 8 bases. The CDR3 is 12 residues long. J gave up 9 bases and V 6 bases, and 4 bases lay outside the gene matches. The germline V gene encodes CDR1 MNHNY and CDR2 SVGAGI (reference sequence). CDR3 region: CASRGLAREQFF. The CDR3 DNA follows: TGTGCCAGCAGAGGACTAGCCCGTGAGCAGTTCTTC.

In this sample, this clone turned up a few times. This chain uses TRBV5-6 with TRBJ2-2, with 9 nucleotides matching TRBD2. CDR1 is SGHDT and CDR2 is YYEEEE in the germline V gene. This CDR3 has 15 residues. Trimming cost V 4 bases and J 5 bases; bases outside gene matches: 6. The CDR3 region is CASSPGTSRTGELFF. For the CDR3, the DNA is TGTGCCAGCAGCCCAGGGACTAGCCGGACCGGGGAGCTGTTTTTT.

The gene calls are TRBV4-1 and TRBJ1-1; D is perhaps TRBD1 (6 bases). The germline CDR1 and CDR2 sequences are MGHRA and YSYEKL. The CDR3 is made up of 14 amino acids. The V and J ends lost 3 bases and 4 bases respectively, with 12 bases between them. CDR3 DNA: TGCGCCAGCAGCCACCAGGGGAGGGCCACTGAAGCTTTCTTT. The encoded protein is CASSHQGRATEAFF.

This rearrangement joins TRBV5-8 to TRBJ2-5; 14 nucleotides agree with TRBD2. Germline CDR1 is SGHTS and CDR2 is YDEGEE. Losses at the gene ends were 4 bases for V and 4 bases for J; bases not matched to a gene: 6. There are 16 residues in the CDR3. The CDR3 here is CASSPETSGRVETQYF. CDR3 DNA sequence: TGTGCCAGCAGCCCAGAGACTAGCGGGAGGGTAGAGACCCAGTACTTC. The full variable domain, in which reference TRBV5-8 and TRBJ2-5 provide the parts outside the CDR3, is EAGVTQSPTHLIKTRGQQATLRCSPISGHTSVYWYQQALGLGLQFLLWYDEGEERNRGNFPPRFSGRQFPNYSSELNVNALELEDSALYLCASSPETSGRVETQYFGPGTRLLVL.

This clone was recorded once. The chain links TRBV19 to TRBJ2-7, with D perhaps TRBD1 (6 bases). Germline values: CDR1 LNHDA, CDR2 SQIVND (reference sequence). V lost 3 bases to trimming and J lost 3 bases, with 15 bases between them. This CDR3 is built from 15 residues. The DNA of the CDR3 is TGTGCCAGTAGTATCCATGTGGAACAGGGCTACGAGCAGTACTTC. Translated: CASSIHVEQGYEQYF.